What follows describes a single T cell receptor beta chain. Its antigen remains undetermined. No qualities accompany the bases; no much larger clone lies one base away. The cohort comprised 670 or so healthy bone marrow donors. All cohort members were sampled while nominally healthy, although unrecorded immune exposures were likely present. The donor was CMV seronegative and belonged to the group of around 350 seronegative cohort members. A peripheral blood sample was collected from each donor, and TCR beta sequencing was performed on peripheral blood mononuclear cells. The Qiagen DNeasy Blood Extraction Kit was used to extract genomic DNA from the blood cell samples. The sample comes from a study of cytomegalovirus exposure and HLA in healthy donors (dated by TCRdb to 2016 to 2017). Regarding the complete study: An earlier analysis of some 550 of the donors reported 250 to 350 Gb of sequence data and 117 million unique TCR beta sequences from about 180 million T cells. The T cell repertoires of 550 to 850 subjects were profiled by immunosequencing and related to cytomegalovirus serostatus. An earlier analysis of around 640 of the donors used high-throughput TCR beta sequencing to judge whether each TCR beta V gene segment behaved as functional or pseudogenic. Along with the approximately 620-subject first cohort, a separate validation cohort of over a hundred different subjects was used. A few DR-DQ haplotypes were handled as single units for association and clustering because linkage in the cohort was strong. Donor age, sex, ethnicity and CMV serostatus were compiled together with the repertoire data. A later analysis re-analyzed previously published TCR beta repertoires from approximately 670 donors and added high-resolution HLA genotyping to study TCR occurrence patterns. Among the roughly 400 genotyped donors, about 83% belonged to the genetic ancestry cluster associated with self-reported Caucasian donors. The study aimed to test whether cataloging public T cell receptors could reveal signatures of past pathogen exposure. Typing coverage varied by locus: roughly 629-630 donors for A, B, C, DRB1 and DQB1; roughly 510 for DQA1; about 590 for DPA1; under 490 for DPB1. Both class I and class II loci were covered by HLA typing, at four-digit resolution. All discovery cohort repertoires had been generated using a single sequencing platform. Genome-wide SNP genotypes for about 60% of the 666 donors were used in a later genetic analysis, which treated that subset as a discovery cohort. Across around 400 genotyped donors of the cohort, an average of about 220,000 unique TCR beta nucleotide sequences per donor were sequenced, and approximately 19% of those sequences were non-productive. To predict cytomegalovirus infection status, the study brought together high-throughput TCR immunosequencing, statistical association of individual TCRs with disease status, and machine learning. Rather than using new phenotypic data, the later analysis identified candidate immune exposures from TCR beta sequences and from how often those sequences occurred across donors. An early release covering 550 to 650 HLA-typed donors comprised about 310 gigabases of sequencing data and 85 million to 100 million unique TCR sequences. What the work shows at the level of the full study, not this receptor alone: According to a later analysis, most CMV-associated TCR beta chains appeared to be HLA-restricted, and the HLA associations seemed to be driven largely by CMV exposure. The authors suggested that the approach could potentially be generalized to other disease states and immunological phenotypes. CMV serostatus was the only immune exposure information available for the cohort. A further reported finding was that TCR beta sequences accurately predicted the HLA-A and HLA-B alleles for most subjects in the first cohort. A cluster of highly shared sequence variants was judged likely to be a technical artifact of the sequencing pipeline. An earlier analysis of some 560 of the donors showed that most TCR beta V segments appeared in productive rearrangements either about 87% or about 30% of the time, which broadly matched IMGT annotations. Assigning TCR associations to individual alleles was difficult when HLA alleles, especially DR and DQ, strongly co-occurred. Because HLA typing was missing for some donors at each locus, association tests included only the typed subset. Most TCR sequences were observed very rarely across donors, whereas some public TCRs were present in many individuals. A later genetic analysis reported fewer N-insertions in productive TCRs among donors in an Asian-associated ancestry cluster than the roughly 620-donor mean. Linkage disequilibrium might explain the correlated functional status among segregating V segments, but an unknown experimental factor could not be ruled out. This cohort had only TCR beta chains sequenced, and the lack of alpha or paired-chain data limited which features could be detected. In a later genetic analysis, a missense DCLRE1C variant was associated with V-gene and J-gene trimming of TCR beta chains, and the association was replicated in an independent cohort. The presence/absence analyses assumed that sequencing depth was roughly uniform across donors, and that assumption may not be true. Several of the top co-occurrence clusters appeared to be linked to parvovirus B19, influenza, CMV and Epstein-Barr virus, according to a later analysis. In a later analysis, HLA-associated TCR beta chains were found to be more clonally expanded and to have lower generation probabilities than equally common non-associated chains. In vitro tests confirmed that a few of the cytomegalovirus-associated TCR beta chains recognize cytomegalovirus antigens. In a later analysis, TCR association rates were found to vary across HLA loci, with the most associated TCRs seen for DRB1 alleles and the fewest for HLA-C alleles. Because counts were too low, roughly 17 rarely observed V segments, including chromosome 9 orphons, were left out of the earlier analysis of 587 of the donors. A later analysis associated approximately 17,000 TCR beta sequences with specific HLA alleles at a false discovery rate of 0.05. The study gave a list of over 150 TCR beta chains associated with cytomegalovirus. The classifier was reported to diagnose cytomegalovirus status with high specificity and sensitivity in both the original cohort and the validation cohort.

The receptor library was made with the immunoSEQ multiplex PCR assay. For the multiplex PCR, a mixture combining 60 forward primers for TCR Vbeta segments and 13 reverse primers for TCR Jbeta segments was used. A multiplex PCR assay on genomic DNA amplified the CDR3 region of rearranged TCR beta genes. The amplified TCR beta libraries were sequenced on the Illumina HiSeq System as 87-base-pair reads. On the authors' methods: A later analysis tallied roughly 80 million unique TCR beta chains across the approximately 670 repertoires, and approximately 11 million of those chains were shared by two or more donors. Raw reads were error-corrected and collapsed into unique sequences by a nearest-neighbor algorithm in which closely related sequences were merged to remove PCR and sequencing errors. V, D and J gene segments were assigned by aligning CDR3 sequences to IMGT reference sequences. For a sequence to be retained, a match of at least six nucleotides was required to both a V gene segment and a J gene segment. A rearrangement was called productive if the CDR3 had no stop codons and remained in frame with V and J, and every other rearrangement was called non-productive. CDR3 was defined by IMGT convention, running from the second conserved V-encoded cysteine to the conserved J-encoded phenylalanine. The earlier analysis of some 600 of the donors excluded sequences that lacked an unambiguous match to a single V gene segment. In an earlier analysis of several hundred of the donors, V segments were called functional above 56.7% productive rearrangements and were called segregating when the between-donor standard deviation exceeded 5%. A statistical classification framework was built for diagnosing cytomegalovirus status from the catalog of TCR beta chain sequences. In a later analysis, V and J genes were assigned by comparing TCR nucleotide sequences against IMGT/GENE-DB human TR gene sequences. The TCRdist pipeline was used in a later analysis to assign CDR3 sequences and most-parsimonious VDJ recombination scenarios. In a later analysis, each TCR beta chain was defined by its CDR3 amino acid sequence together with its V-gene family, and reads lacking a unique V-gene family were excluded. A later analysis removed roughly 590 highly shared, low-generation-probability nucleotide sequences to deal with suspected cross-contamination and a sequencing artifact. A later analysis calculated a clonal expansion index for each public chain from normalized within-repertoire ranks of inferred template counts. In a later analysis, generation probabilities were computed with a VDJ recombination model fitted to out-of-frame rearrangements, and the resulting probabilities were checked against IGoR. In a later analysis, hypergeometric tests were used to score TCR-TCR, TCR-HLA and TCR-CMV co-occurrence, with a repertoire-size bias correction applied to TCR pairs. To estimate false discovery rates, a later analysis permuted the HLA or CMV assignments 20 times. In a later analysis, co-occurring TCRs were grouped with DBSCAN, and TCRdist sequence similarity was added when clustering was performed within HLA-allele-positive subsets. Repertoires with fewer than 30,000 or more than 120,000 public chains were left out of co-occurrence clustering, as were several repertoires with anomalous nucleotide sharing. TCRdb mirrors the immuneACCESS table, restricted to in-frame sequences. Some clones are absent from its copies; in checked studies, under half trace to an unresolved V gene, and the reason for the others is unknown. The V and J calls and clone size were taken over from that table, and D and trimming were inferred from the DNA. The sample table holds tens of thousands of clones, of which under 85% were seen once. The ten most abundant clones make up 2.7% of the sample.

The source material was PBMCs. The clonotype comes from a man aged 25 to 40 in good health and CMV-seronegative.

The encoded CDR3 is CASSIDPGLNTDTQYF. In nucleotide form, the sequence is TGTGCCAGCAGTATTGACCCGGGACTAAACACAGATACGCAGTATTTT. The chain is assembled from TRBV2 and TRBJ2-3; a stretch of 7 junction bases matches TRBD2. From its cysteine to its phenylalanine, the CDR3 spans 16 amino acids. Only CDR3 DNA remains: 48 bases, in frame from the first base. CDR1 SNHLY and CDR2 FYNNEI are derived from the germline V gene. The V end gives up 5 bases and the J end 2 bases, leaving 10 bases in the junction not matched to a gene.